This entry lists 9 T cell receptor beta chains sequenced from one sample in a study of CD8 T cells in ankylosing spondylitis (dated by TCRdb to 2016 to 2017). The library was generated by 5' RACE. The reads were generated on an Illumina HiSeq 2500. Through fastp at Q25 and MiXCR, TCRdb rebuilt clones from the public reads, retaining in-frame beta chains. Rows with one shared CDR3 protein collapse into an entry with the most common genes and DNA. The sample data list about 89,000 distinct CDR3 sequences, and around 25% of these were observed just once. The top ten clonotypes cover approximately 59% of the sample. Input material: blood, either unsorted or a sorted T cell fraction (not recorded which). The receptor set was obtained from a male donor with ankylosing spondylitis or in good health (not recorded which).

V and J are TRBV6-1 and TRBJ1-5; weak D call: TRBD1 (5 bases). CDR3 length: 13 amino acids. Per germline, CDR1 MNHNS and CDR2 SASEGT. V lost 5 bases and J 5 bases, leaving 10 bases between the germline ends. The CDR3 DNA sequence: TGTGCCAGCAGTCGACAGTCATATCAGCCCCAGCATTTT. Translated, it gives CASSRQSYQPQHF.

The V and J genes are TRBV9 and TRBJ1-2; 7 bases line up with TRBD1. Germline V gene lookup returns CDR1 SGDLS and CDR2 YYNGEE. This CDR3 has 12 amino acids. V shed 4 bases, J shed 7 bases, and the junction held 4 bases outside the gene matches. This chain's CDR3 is CASSINRGGYTF. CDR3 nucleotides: TGTGCCAGCAGCATTAACAGGGGTGGCTACACCTTC. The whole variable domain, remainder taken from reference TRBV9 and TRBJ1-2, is DSGVTQTPKHLITATGQRVTLRCSPRSGDLSVYWYQQSLDQGLQFLIQYYNGEERAKGNILERFSAQQFPDLHSELNLSSLELGDSALYFCASSINRGGYTFGSGTRLTVV.

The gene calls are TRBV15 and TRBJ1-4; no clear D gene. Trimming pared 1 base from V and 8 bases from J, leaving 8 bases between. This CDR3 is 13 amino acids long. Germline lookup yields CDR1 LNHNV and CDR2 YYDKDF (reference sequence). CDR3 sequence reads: CATSRVPGEKLFF. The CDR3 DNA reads TGTGCCACCAGCAGAGTCCCCGGGGAAAAACTGTTTTTT.

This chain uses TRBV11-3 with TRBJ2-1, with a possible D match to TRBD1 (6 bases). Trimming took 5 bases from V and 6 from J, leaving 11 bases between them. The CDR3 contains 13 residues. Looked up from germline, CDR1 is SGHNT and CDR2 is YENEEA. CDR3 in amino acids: CASSLGQSNEQFF. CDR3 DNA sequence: TGTGCCAGCAGCCTCGGACAGAGCAATGAGCAGTTCTTC.

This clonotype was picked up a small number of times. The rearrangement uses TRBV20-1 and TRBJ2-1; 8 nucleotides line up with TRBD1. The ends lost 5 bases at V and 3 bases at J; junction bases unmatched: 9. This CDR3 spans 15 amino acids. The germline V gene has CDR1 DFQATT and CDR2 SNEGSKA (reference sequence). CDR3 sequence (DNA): TGCAGTGCTCGCGGACAGGGACTTTACTACAATGAGCAGTTCTTC. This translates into CSARGQGLYYNEQFF.

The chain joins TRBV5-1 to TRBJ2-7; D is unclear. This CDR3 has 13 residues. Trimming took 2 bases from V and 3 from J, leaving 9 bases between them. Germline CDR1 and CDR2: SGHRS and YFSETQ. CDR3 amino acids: CASSFDRVYEQYV. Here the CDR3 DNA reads TGCGCCAGCAGCTTCGATAGAGTCTACGAGCAGTACGTC.

The CDR3 is CSAGGLLHEQFF. The CDR3 DNA follows: TGCAGTGCTGGGGGGCTTCTCCATGAGCAGTTCTTC. This chain joins TRBV20-1 and TRBJ2-1; D is tentatively TRBD1 or TRBD2 (6 bases each). The CDR3 runs to 12 residues. Germline CDR1 and CDR2: DFQATT and SNEGSKA (reference sequence). V dropped 5 bases and J dropped 8 bases, with 13 bases sitting between them.

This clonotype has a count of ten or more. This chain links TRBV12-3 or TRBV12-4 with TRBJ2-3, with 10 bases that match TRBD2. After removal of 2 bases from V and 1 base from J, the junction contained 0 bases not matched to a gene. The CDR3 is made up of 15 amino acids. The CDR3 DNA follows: TGTGCCAGCAGTTTAACTAGCGGGGGCACAGATACGCAGTATTTT. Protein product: CASSLTSGGTDTQYF.

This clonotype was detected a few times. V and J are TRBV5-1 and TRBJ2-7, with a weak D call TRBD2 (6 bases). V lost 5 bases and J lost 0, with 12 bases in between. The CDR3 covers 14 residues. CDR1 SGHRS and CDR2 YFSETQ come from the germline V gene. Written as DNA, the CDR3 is TGCGCCAGCAGTAGCGGCGGAGACTCCTACGAGCAGTACTTC. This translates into CASSSGGDSYEQYF.